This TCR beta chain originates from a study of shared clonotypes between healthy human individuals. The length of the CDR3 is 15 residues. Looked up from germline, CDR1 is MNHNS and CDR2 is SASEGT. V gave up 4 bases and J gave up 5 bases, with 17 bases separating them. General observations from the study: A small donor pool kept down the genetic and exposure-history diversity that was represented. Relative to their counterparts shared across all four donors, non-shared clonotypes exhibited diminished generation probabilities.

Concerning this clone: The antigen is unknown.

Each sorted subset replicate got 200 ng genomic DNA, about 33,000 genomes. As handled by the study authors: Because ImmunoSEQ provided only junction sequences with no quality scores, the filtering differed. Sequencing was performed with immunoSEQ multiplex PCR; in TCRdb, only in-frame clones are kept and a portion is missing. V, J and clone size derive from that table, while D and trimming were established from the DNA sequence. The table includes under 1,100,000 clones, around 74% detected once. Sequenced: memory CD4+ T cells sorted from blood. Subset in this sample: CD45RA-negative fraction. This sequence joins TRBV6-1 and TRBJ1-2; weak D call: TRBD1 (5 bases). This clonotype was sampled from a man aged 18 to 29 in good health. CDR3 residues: CASSVGSVRVYGYTF. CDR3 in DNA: TGTGCCAGCAGTGTTGGCTCGGTCAGGGTGTATGGCTACACCTTC.